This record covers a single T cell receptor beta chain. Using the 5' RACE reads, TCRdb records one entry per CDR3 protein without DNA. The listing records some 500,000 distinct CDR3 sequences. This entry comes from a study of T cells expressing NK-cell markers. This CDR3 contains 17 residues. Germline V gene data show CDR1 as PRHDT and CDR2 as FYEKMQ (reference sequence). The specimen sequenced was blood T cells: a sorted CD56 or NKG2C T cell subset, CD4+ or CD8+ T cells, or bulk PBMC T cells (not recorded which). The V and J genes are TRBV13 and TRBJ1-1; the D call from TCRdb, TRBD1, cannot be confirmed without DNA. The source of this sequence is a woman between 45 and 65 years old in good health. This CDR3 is CASSPSGRMLLNTEAFF.